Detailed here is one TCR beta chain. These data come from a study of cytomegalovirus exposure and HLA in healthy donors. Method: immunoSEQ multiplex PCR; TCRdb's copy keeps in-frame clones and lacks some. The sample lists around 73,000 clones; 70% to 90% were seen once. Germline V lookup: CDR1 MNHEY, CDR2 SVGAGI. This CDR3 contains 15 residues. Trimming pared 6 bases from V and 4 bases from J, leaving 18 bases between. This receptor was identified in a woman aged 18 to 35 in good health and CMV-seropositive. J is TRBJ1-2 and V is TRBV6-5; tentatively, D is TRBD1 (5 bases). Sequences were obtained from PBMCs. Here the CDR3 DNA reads TGTGCCAGCAGCCGCGCCCAGTATGGGGCCTATGGCTACACCTTC. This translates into CASSRAQYGAYGYTF.